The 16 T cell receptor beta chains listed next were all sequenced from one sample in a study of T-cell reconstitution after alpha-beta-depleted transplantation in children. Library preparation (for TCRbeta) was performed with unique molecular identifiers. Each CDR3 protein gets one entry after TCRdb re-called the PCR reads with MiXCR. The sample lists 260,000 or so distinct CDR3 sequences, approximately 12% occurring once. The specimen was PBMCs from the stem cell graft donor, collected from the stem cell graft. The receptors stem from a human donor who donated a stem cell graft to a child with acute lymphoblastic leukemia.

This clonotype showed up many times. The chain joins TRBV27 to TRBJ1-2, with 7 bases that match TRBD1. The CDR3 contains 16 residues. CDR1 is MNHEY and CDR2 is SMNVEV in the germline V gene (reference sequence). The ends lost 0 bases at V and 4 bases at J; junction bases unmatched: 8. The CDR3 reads CASSLSLGTVSYGYTF. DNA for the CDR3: TGTGCCAGCAGTTTATCCCTTGGGACAGTTTCCTATGGCTACACCTTC.

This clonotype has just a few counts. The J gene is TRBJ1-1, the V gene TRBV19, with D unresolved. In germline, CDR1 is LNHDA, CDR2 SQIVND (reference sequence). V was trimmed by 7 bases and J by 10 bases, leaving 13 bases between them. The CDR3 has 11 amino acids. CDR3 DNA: TGTGCCAGTACCATTGGAAGAGGAGCTTTCTTT. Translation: CASTIGRGAFF.

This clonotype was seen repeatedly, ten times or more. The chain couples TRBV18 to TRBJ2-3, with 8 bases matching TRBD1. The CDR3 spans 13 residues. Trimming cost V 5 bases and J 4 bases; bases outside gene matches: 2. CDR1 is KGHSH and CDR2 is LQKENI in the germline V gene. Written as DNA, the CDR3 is TGTGCCAGCTCAGAACAGGGGGCAGATACGCAGTATTTT. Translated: CASSEQGADTQYF.

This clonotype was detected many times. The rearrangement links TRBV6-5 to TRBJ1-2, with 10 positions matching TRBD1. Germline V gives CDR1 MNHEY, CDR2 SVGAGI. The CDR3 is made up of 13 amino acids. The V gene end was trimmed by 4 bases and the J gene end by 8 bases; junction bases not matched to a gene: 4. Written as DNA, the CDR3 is TGTGCCAGCAGTTTGGGACAGGGGAACGGCTACACCTTC. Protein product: CASSLGQGNGYTF.

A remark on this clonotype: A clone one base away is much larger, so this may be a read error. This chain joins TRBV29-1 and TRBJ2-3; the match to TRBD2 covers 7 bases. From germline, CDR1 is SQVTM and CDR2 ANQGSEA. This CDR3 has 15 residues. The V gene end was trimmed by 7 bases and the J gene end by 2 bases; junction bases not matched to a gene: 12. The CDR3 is CSGSLAVVFTDTQYF. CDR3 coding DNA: TGCAGCGGTAGTCTAGCGGTAGTGTTCACAGATACGCAGTATTTT.

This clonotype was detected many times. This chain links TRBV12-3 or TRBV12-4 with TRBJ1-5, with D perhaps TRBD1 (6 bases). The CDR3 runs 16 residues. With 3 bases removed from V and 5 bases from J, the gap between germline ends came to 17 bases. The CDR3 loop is CASSLGGAYEYQPQHF. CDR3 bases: TGTGCCAGCAGTTTGGGGGGGGCATACGAATATCAGCCCCAGCATTTT.

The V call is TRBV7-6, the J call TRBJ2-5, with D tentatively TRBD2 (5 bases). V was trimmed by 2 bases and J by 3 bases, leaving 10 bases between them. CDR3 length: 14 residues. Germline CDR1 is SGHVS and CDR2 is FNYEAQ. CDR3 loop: CASSLQTGKETQYF. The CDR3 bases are TGTGCCAGCAGCTTACAGACGGGGAAAGAGACCCAGTACTTC.

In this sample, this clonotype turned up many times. The CDR3 reads CASSYSADRGAYEQYF. CDR3 sequence (DNA): TGTGCCAGCAGTTACTCAGCCGACAGGGGAGCCTACGAGCAGTACTTC. V gene TRBV6-5 combines with J gene TRBJ2-7, with TRBD1 matching over 8 bases. This CDR3 contains 16 residues. V shed 0 bases and J 2 bases; nucleotides not matched to a gene: 6. Per germline, CDR1 MNHEY and CDR2 SVGAGI.

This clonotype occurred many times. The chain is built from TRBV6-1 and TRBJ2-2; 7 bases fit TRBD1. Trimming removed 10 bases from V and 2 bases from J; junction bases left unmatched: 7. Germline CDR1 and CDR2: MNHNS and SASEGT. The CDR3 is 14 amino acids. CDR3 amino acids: CATWTGGNTGELFF. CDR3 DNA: TGTGCCACCTGGACAGGAGGCAACACCGGGGAGCTGTTTTTT.

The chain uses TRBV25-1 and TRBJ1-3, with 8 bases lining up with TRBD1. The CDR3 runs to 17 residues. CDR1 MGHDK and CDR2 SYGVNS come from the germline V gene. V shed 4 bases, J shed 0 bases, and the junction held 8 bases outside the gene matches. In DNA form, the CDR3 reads TGTGCCAGCAGTGCCGGGACAGGATCCTTCTCTGGAAACACCATATATTTT. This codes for CASSAGTGSFSGNTIYF.

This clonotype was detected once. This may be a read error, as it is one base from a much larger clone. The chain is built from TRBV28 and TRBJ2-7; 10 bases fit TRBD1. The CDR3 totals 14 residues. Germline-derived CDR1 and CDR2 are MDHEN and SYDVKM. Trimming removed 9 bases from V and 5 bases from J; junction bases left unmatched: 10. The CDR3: CARSSRDRGDEQYF. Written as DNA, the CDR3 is TGTGCCAGAAGCTCCCGGGACAGGGGCGACGAGCAGTACTTC.

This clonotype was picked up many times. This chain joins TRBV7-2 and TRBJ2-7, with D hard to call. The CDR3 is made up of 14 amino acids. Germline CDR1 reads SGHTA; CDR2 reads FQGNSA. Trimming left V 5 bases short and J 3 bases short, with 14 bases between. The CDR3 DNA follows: TGTGCCAGCAGCCTCCTTCCCCGGAGCTACGAGCAGTACTTC. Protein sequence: CASSLLPRSYEQYF.

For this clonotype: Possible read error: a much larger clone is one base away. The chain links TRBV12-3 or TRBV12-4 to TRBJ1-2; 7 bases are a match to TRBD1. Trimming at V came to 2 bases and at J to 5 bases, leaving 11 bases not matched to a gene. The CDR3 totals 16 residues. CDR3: CASSLSPGQHFYGYTF. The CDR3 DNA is TGTGCCAGCAGTTTATCTCCGGGACAGCACTTTTATGGCTACACCTTC.

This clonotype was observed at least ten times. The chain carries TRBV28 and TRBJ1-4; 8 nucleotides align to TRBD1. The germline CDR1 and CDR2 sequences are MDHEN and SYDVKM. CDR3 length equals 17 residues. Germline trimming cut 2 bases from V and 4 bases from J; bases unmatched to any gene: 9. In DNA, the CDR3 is TGTGCCAGCAGTTTAAAGATCCAGGGGGCCCGTAATGAAAAACTGTTTTTT. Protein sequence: CASSLKIQGARNEKLFF. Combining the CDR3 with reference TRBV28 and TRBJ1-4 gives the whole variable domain DVKVTQSSRYLVKRTGEKVFLECVQDMDHENMFWYRQDPGLGLRLIYFSYDVKMKEKGDIPEGYSVSREKKERFSLILESASTNQTSMYLCASSLKIQGARNEKLFFGSGTQLSVL.

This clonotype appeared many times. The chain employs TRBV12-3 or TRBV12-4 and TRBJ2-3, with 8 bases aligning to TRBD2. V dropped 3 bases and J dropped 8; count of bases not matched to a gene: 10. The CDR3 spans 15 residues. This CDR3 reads CASSLGASAGGTQYF. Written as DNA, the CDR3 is TGTGCCAGCAGTTTGGGGGCCTCGGCGGGAGGTACGCAGTATTTT.

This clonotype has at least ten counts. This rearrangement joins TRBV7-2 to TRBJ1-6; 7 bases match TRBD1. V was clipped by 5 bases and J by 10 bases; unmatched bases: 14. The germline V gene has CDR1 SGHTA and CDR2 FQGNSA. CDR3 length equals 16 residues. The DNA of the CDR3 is TGTGCCAGCAGCCCTTGGGTAGTGGGGACAGAGTCACCCCTCCACTTT. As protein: CASSPWVVGTESPLHF.